The sequence of this T cell receptor (beta chain) was determined in a study of response to subunit inactivated influenza vaccine. CDR1 LGHDT and CDR2 YNNKEL come from the germline V gene (reference sequence). This CDR3 region has 15 residues. V was pared by 0 bases and J by 1 base, with 7 bases between. TCRdb redid the calling of the RT-PCR reads with MiXCR, one entry per CDR3 protein. In the table there are hundreds of thousands of distinct CDR3 sequences, 14% of which are singletons. The sample in question was PBMCs from blood, obtained approximately 15 days before vaccination. This receptor was taken from a man over 45 who received an inactivated influenza vaccine. The rearrangement uses TRBV3-1 and TRBJ1-5, with D possibly being TRBD1 (6 bases). The CDR3 spells CASSQDQGSNQPQHF. Here the CDR3 DNA reads TGTGCCAGCAGCCAAGATCAGGGGAGCAATCAGCCCCAGCATTTT.